These 20 T cell receptor beta chains were all obtained from the same sample, sequenced in a study of graft-versus-host responses after intestinal transplantation. The table came from immunoSEQ multiplex PCR; TCRdb's copy has only in-frame clones and leaves some out. The profile shows 100,000 or so clones, around 90% of them singletons. These receptors are not linked to any known antigen. The material was unstimulated CD4+ T cells sorted from spleen or lymph node cells, obtained before intestinal transplant. The receptors were gathered from a human donor who received an intestinal transplant.

V and J are TRBV28 and TRBJ1-5; a weak D match, TRBD1 (5 bases). The CDR3 sequence is 13 residues long. Trimming cost V 2 bases and J 7 bases, with 9 bases left between them. Germline V gives CDR1 MDHEN, CDR2 SYDVKM. The CDR3: CASSLVGAQPQHF. DNA for the CDR3: TGTGCCAGCAGTTTAGTAGGGGCACAGCCCCAGCATTTT.

The chain has TRBV7-2 and TRBJ1-2; D is unclear. CDR3 length: 14 residues. The germline V gene has CDR1 SGHTA and CDR2 FQGNSA. Trimming stripped 3 bases from V and 5 bases from J, with 13 bases between. CDR3 in DNA: TGTGCCAGCAGCTTCTCGAGGGATGGATATGGCTACACCTTC. This encodes CASSFSRDGYGYTF.

The chain combines TRBV2 with TRBJ2-1, with 10 bases fitting TRBD2. Germline values: CDR1 SNHLY, CDR2 FYNNEI. This CDR3 spans 19 amino acids. The junction had 14 bases not matched to a gene; V was cut back by 4 bases and J by 2 bases. The CDR3 DNA reads TGTGCCAGCAGTGTCGAAGAAGCGTTCAGCGGGAGGGCCTACAATGAGCAGTTCTTC. Its translation is CASSVEEAFSGRAYNEQFF.

This clone came up once. This chain joins TRBV5-1 and TRBJ2-3; TRBD2 is a possible D gene (5 bases). Germline values: CDR1 SGHRS, CDR2 YFSETQ. V shed 3 bases and J shed 0 bases, with 14 bases lying between them. The CDR3 contains 16 residues. The CDR3: CASSSTWRASTDTQYF. The DNA of the CDR3 is TGCGCCAGCAGCTCTACTTGGCGGGCCAGCACAGATACGCAGTATTTT.

This clone appeared once. V gene TRBV5-1 combines with J gene TRBJ1-1; 8 nucleotides agree with TRBD1. This CDR3 comprises 16 residues. Germline CDR1 is SGHRS and CDR2 is YFSETQ. J was trimmed by 1 base and V by 2 bases; bases with no gene match: 7. CDR3 sequence (DNA): TGCGCCAGCAGCTTTGGACCCGGGACAGGGAACACTGAAGCTTTCTTT. Protein sequence: CASSFGPGTGNTEAFF.

In the case of this clone: This sample also contains other DNA sequences that code for the same CDR3. CDR3 DNA: TGCGCCAGCAGCTTAGTAGCGGGAGCGTACGAGCAGTACTTC. Amino acid sequence: CASSLVAGAYEQYF. The rearrangement joins TRBV5-1 to TRBJ2-7; 9 bases are shared with TRBD2. Germline V gene sequence: CDR1 SGHRS, CDR2 YFSETQ. The CDR3 contains 14 residues. V lost 2 bases, J lost 4 bases, and 4 bases stayed unmatched.

V and J are TRBV5-8 and TRBJ2-7, with D perhaps matching TRBD2 (5 bases). The CDR3 sequence is 15 residues long. CDR1 and CDR2 (germline): SGHTS, YDEGEE. Trimming removed 4 bases from V and 0 bases from J, with 14 bases in between. The CDR3 is CASSAGDFFSYEQYF. CDR3 nucleotides: TGTGCCAGCAGCGCGGGCGACTTTTTCTCCTACGAGCAGTACTTC.

V gene TRBV19 combines with J gene TRBJ2-1; D unresolved. V was cut by 4 bases and J by 4 bases, with 8 bases left in between. This CDR3 comprises 13 residues. Germline loops: CDR1 LNHDA, CDR2 SQIVND (reference sequence). Here the CDR3 DNA reads TGTGCCAGTAGTACTGCAGGTTACAATGAGCAGTTCTTC. This codes for CASSTAGYNEQFF.

This sequence joins TRBV4-3 and TRBJ1-2, with D possibly being TRBD1 (5 bases). With 4 bases removed from V and 6 bases from J, the gap between germline ends came to 12 bases. Germline lookup yields CDR1 LGHNA and CDR2 YSLEER. The CDR3 contains 13 residues. The CDR3 region is CASSPGLRHGYTF. CDR3 sequence (DNA): TGCGCCAGCAGCCCGGGACTCCGTCATGGCTACACCTTC.

The rearrangement joins TRBV6-1 to TRBJ2-3, with 9 positions matching TRBD1. CDR3 length: 14 amino acids. Germline CDR1 reads MNHNS; CDR2 reads SASEGT. Germline trimming cut 3 bases from V and 5 bases from J; bases unmatched to any gene: 3. DNA for the CDR3: TGTGCCAGCAGTGATCCGGGACAGGGAGATACGCAGTATTTT. This codes for CASSDPGQGDTQYF.

This clone came up a few times. This chain links TRBV19 with TRBJ1-5; D may be TRBD1 (6 bases). This CDR3 region has 14 residues. Between the trimmed V and J ends, which lost 3 bases and 3 bases, there was a span of 9 bases. Germline CDR1 LNHDA, CDR2 SQIVND (reference sequence). CDR3 DNA: TGTGCCAGTAGTATGCACAGGGACAATCAGCCCCAGCATTTT. Translated, it gives CASSMHRDNQPQHF.

The chain is built from TRBV6-5 and TRBJ1-2, with a tentative D call TRBD1 (6 bases). The ends were cut back, 2 bases at V and 2 bases at J, with 9 bases in the middle. The CDR3 is made up of 14 amino acids. The germline gives CDR1 MNHEY, CDR2 SVGAGI. CDR3 sequence: CASSYRRGNYGYTF. In nucleotides, the CDR3 is TGTGCCAGCAGTTACCGCAGGGGAAACTATGGCTACACCTTC.

V gene TRBV19 combines with J gene TRBJ2-5; D is uncertain. The CDR3 loop spans 13 amino acids. V was pared by 3 bases and J by 1 base, with 6 bases between. CDR1 and CDR2 (germline): LNHDA, SQIVND (reference sequence). The CDR3 bases are TGTGCCAGTAGTATGGCCCTCCAAGAGACCCAGTACTTC. It codes for CASSMALQETQYF.

The chain has TRBV7-9 and TRBJ1-6; tentative D call: TRBD1 (5 bases). Trimming took off 6 bases at V and 5 bases at J, with 11 bases between the two ends. The CDR3 covers 14 residues. The germline CDR1 and CDR2 sequences are SEHNR and FQNEAQ (reference sequence). CDR3 nucleotide sequence: TGTGCCAGCAGTTTGCAGGGTAATAATTCACCCCTCCACTTT. Translation: CASSLQGNNSPLHF.

The chain links TRBV2 to TRBJ2-5, with D maybe TRBD1 (6 bases). The V end was cut by 6 bases, the J end by 4 bases, with 18 bases between. CDR1 is SNHLY and CDR2 is FYNNEI in the germline V gene. The CDR3 is 15 residues long. The chain's CDR3 is CASREQGAPRETQYF. Written as DNA, the CDR3 is TGTGCCAGCAGAGAACAGGGTGCCCCCCGAGAGACCCAGTACTTC.

J is TRBJ2-7 and V is TRBV4-2, with 15 bases identical to TRBD2. The CDR3 has 16 amino acids. CDR1 LGHNA and CDR2 YNFKEQ come from the germline V gene. V gave up 4 bases and J gave up 4 bases; unmatched junction bases: 5. For the CDR3, the DNA is TGTGCCAGCAGCCGCGGGACTAGCGGGGGGCCTTACGAGCAGTACTTC. It specifies CASSRGTSGGPYEQYF.

The chain is built from TRBV29-1 and TRBJ2-5; 8 bases agree with TRBD2. The germline V gene encodes CDR1 SQVTM and CDR2 ANQGSEA. The CDR3 spans 14 residues. V dropped 2 bases and J dropped 4; count of bases not matched to a gene: 6. The CDR3 nucleotides read TGCAGCGTTGAACGGGCTAGCGGGCGAGAGACCCAGTACTTC. It is translated as CSVERASGRETQYF.

This chain links TRBV6-1 with TRBJ2-7; unclear D gene. Trimming removed 2 bases at V and 7 bases at J, with 18 bases between. The CDR3 sequence is 15 residues long. Germline V gene data show CDR1 as MNHNS and CDR2 as SASEGT. Here the CDR3 DNA reads TGTGCCAGCAGTGAATATCTAGGCCCTACCTGGGAGCAGTACTTC. Translated, it gives CASSEYLGPTWEQYF.

The chain employs TRBV6-5 and TRBJ2-7, with 7 bases fitting TRBD1. Trimming removed 4 bases from V and 0 bases from J; junction bases left unmatched: 6. This CDR3 comprises 15 residues. In germline, CDR1 is MNHEY, CDR2 SVGAGI. This CDR3 reads CASSSVGGGSYEQYF. CDR3 nucleotide sequence: TGTGCCAGCAGTTCAGTAGGGGGCGGCTCCTACGAGCAGTACTTC.

The V and J genes are TRBV11-2 and TRBJ2-1; 12 bases match TRBD2. Trimming took 1 base from V and 10 from J; bases not matched to a gene: 11. Per germline, CDR1 SGHAT and CDR2 FQNNGV. The CDR3 contains 17 residues. CDR3 nucleotides: TGTGCCAGCAGCTTAGCGCCGACTAGCGGGAGTTTGGGAGAGCAGTTCTTC. This codes for CASSLAPTSGSLGEQFF.